This T cell receptor beta chain stems from a study of cytotoxic CD8 clonotypes in ibrutinib-treated CLL. The wider study: Partial responders roughly 25, complete 2; about twelve progressed and some 14 stayed in remission by median about 6 years. Response samples came after a median roughly twelve months of treatment, range 6 to 36. Across samples, productive templates numbered more than 200,000 and productive rearrangements reached 75,000 to 100,000 on average.

Clones were sequenced by immunoSEQ multiplex PCR, and TCRdb holds only the in-frame ones, with some missing. Among 200,000 to 250,000 clones, 79% were seen once, and the ten largest hold about an eighth. This receptor was taken from a human donor with chronic lymphocytic leukemia. Sequenced material: PBMCs, taken after 12 months of ibrutinib treatment.

CDR3: CASSYVGTGSYEQYF. CDR3 coding DNA: TGTGCCAGCAGTTACGTTGGGACAGGGAGCTACGAGCAGTACTTC. V usage is TRBV6-5 and J usage is TRBJ2-7; 9 positions match TRBD1. The CDR3 runs to 15 residues. Germline V gene sequence: CDR1 MNHEY, CDR2 SVGAGI. V trimming: 2 bases; J trimming: 3 bases; junction bases outside the gene matches: 5.